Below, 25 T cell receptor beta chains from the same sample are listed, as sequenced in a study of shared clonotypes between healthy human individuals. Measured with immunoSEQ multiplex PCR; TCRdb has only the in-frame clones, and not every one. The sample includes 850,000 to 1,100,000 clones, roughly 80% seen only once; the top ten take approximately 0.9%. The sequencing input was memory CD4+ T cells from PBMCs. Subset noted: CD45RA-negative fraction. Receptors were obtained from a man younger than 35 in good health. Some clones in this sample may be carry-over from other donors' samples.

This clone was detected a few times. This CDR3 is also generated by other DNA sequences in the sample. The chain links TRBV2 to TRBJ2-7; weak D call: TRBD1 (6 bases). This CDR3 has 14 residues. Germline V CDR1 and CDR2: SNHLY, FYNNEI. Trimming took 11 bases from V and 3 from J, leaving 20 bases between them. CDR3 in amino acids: CASQAGAQYYEQYF. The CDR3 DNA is TGTGCCTCCCAGGCAGGGGCCCAATACTACGAGCAGTACTTC.

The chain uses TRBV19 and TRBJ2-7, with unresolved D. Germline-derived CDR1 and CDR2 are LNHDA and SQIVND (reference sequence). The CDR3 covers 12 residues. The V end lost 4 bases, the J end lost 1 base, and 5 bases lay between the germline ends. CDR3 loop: CASSTASYEQYF. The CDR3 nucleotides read TGTGCCAGTAGTACAGCATCCTACGAGCAGTACTTC.

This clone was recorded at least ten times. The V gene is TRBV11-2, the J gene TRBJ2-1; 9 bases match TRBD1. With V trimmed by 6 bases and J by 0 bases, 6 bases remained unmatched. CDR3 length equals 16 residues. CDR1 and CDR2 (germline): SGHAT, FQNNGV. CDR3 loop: CASRSGTGSSYNEQFF. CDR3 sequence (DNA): TGTGCCAGCAGGTCCGGGACAGGGAGCTCCTACAATGAGCAGTTCTTC.

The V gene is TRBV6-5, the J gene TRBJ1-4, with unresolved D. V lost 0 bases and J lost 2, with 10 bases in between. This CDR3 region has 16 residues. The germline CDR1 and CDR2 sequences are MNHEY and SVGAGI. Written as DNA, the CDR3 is TGTGCCAGCAGTTACTCGCTGGGGAGGACTAATGAAAAACTGTTTTTT. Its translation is CASSYSLGRTNEKLFF.

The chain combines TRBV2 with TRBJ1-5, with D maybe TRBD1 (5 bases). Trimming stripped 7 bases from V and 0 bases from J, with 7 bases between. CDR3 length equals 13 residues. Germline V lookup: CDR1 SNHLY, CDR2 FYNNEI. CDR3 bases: TGTGCCAGCAAGGGGACTAGCAATCAGCCCCAGCATTTT. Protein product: CASKGTSNQPQHF.

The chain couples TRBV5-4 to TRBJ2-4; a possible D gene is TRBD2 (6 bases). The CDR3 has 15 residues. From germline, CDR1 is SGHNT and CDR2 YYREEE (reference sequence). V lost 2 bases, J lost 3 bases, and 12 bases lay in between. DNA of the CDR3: TGTGCCAGCAGCTTCAGTAGCGGAAACAAAAACATTCAGTACTTC. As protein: CASSFSSGNKNIQYF.

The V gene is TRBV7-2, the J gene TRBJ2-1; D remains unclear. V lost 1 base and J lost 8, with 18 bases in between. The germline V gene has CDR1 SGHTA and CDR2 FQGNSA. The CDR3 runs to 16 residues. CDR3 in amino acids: CASSLDLGKSSDEQFF. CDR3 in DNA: TGTGCCAGCAGCTTAGATCTGGGGAAGTCCTCCGATGAGCAGTTCTTC.

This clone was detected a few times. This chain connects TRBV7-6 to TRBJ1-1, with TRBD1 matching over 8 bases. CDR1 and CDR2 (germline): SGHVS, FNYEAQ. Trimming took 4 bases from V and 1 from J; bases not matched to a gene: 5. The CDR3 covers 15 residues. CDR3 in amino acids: CASSSWTGPNTEAFF. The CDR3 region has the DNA TGTGCCAGCAGCTCATGGACAGGGCCGAACACTGAAGCTTTCTTT.

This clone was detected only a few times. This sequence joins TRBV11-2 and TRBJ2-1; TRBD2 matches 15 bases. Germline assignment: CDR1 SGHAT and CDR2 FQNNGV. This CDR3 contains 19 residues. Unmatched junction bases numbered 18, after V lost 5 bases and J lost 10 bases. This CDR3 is CASSPTFGLAGGPGFEQFF. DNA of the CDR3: TGTGCCAGCAGCCCCACTTTTGGACTAGCGGGAGGGCCGGGTTTCGAGCAGTTCTTC.

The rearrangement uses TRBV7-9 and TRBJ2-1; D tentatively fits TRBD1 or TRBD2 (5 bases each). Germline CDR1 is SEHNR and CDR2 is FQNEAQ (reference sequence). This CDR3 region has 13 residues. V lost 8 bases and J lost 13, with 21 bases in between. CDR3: CASEAMQGRKQFF. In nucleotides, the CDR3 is TGTGCCAGCGAAGCTATGCAGGGACGGAAACAGTTCTTC.

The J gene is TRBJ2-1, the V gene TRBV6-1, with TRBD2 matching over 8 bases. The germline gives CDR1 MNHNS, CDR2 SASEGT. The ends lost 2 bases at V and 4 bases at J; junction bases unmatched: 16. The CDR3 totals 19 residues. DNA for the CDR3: TGTGCCAGCAGTGAACGGGCGGGAGGTACCGCAACTGTATACAATGAGCAGTTCTTC. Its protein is CASSERAGGTATVYNEQFF.

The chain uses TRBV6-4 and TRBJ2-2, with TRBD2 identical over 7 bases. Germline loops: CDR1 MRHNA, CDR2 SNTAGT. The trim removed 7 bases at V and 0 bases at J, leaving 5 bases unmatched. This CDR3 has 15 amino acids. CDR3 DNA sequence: TGTGCCAGCACTACTAGCGCGTCGAACACCGGGGAGCTGTTTTTT. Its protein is CASTTSASNTGELFF.

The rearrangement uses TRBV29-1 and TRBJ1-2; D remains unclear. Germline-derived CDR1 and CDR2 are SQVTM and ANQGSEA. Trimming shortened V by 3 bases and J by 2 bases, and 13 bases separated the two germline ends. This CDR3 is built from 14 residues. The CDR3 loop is CSVEGSATNYGYTF. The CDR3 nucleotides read TGCAGCGTTGAGGGCAGCGCCACAAACTATGGCTACACCTTC.

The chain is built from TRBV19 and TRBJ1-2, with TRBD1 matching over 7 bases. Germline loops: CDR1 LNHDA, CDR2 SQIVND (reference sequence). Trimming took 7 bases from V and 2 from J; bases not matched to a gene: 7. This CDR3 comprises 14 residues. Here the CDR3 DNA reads TGTGCCAGTAAAACCGGGACAGTGAACTATGGCTACACCTTC. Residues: CASKTGTVNYGYTF.

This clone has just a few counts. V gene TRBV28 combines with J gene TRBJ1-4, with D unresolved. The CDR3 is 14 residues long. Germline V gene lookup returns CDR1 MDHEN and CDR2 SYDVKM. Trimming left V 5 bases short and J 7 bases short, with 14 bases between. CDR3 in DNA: TGTGCCAGCAGTGAACAGTATTTTCCTGAAAAACTGTTTTTT. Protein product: CASSEQYFPEKLFF.

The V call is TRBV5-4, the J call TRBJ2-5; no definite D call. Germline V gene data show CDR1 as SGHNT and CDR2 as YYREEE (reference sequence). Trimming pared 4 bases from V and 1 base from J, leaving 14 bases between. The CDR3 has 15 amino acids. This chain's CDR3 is CASSPEVVRQETQYF. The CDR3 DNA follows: TGTGCCAGCAGCCCCGAGGTGGTTCGCCAAGAGACCCAGTACTTC. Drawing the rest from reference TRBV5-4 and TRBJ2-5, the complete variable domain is ETGVTQSPTHLIKTRGQQVTLRCSSQSGHNTVSWYQQALGQGPQFIFQYYREEENGRGNFPPRFSGLQFPNYSSELNVNALELDDSALYLCASSPEVVRQETQYFGPGTRLLVL.

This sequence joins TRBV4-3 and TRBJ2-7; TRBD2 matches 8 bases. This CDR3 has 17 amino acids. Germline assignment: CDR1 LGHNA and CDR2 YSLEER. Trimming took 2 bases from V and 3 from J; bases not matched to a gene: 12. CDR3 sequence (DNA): TGCGCCAGCAGCCAATACGGGAGGGCAGTAAAGTACTACGAGCAGTACTTC. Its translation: CASSQYGRAVKYYEQYF.

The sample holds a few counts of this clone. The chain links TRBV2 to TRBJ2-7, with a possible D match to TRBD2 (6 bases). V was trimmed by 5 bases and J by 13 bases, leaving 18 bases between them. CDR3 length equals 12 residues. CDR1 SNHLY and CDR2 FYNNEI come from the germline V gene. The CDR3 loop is CASSSLRDFSYF. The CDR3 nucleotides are TGTGCCAGCAGTTCACTCCGGGACTTCTCTTACTTC.

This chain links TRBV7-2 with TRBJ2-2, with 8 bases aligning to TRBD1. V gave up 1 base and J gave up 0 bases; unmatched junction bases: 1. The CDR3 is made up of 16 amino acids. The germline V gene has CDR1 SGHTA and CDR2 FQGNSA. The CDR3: CASSLVDRANTGELFF. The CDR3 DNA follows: TGTGCCAGCAGCTTAGTGGACAGGGCGAACACCGGGGAGCTGTTTTTT. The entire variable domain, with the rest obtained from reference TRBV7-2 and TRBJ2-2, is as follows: GAGVSQSPSNKVTEKGKDVELRCDPISGHTALYWYRQSLGQGLEFLIYFQGNSAPDKSGLPSDRFSAERTGGSVSTLTIQRTQQEDSAVYLCASSLVDRANTGELFFGEGSRLTVL.

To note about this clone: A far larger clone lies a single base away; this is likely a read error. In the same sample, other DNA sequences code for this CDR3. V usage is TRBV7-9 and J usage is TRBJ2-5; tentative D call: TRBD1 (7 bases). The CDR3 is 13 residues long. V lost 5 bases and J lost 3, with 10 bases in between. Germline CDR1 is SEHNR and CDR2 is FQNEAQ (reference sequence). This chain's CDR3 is CASSPGGKETQYF. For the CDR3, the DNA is TGTGCCAGCAGCCCAGGGGGGAAAGAGACCCAGTACTTC. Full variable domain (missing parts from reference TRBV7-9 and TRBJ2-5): DTGVSQNPRHKITKRGQNVTFRCDPISEHNRLYWYRQTLGQGPEFLTYFQNEAQLEKSRLLSDRFSAERPKGSFSTLEIQRTEQGDSAMYLCASSPGGKETQYFGPGTRLLVL.

The DNA for the CDR3 is TGTGCCACCAGCAGAGGGACAGGCCACTACTTC. Its translation is CATSRGTGHYF. The gene calls are TRBV15 and TRBJ2-5, with 7 nucleotides matching TRBD1. Germline V gene sequence: CDR1 LNHNV, CDR2 YYDKDF (reference sequence). Trimming removed 1 base from V and 14 bases from J; junction bases left unmatched: 4. The CDR3 contains 11 residues. Combining the CDR3 with reference TRBV15 and TRBJ2-5 gives the whole variable domain DAMVIQNPRYQVTQFGKPVTLSCSQTLNHNVMYWYQQKSSQAPKLLFHYYDKDFNNEADTPDNFQSRRPNTSFCFLDIRSPGLGDTAMYLCATSRGTGHYFGPGTRLLVL.

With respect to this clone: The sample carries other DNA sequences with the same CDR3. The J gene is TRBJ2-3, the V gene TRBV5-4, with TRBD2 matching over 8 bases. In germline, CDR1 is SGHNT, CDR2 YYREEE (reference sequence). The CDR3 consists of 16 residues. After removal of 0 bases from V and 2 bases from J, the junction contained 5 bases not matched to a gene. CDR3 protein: CASSLASGRDTDTQYF. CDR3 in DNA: TGTGCCAGCAGCTTGGCCAGCGGGAGAGACACAGATACGCAGTATTTT.

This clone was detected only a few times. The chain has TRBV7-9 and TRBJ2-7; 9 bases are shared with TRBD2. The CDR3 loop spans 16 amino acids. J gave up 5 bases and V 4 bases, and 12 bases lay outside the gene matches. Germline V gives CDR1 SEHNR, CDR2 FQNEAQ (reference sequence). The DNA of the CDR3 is TGTGCCAGCAGCTCGTTTCTTGGCGGGAGGGTCCACGAGCAGTACTTC. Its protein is CASSSFLGGRVHEQYF.

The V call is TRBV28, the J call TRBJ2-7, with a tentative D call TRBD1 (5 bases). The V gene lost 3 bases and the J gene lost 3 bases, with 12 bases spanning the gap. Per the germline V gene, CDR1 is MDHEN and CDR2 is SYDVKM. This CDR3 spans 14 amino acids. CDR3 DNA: TGTGCCAGCAGTTTGGTCGACAGCCACTACGAGCAGTACTTC. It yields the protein CASSLVDSHYEQYF.

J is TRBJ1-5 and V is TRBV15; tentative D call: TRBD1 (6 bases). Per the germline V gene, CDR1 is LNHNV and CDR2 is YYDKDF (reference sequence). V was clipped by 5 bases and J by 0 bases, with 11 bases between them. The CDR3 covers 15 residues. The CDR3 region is CATSAGQYSNQPQHF. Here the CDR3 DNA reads TGTGCCACCAGCGCCGGACAGTATAGCAATCAGCCCCAGCATTTT.